This T cell receptor (beta chain) was sequenced for a study of breast tumors, draining lymph nodes, adjacent tissues (dated by TCRdb to 2016 to 2017). At the level of the whole study: In breast cancer patients, the study compared the TCR beta repertoires of tumor, adjacent nontumor tissue and axillary lymph nodes. In human breast cancer, the study set out to assess how tumor, surrounding tissue and draining lymph node repertoires relate to one another and whether T cells might be exchanged between them.

The adjacent samples were made up of nontumor breast tissue that surrounded the tumor. Results and caveats for the whole study, not just this receptor: The data were considered consistent with most tumor T cells being derived from the lymph node and subsequently expanding within tumor tissue. T-cell repertoire diversity in tumors was found to be lower than in lymph nodes but higher than in nontumor tissue, and preferential V and J gene usage was observed. Tumor and nontumor tissue repertoires were significantly more similar in luminal-like than in basal-like breast cancer. The conclusion that tumor T cells originate in lymph nodes was presented as consistent with a hypothesis rather than as directly demonstrated.

This clonotype is judged medium-sized (0.01 to 0.1%). What this receptor recognizes is not known. No clone much larger than this one lies a single base away; base qualities are absent. For sequencing, an Illumina HiSeq 2000 was employed. Multiplex PCR amplification was used to build the TCR beta chain libraries. High-throughput sequencing was used to analyze the amplified TCR beta chain products. Using fastp trimming at Q25 and MiXCR clonotype assembly, TCRdb reanalyzed the public sequencing data and kept in-frame beta chains. A single entry per CDR3 protein holds the most common genes and DNA from its merged rows. The sample table lists 20,000 to 25,000 distinct CDR3 sequences, roughly 60% of them with a count of one. Together, the top ten hold 15% to 20% of the sample. Germline trimming amounts to 5 bases on V and 8 bases on J, with 7 as the count of junction bases outside the gene matches. CDR1 and CDR2 are drawn from the germline V gene: SGHRS, YFSETQ. Spanning cysteine to phenylalanine, the CDR3 consists of 13 amino acids. The sequence is cut down to CDR3 DNA, 39 bases in frame from base 1.

The TCR was taken from a female donor with breast cancer. Some clones in this sample may be carry-over from other donors' samples. The chain was built from TRBV5-1 and TRBJ1-2, with 9 bases matching TRBD1. The specimen sequenced was tumor-adjacent breast tissue. The DNA reads TGCGCCAGCAGTAGGGACAGGGTTGAAGGCTACACCTTC. It codes for CASSRDRVEGYTF. With the portions outside the CDR3 filled from the reference TRBV5-1 and TRBJ1-2 genes, the complete variable region becomes KAGVTQTPRYLIKTRGQQVTLSCSPISGHRSVSWYQQTPGQGLQFLFEYFSETQRNKGNFPGRFSGRQFSNSRSEMNVSTLELGDSALYLCASSRDRVEGYTFGSGTRLTVV.